This TCR beta chain was sequenced during a study of blood T cell repertoires in COVID-19. Turning to the study itself: The United States, Italy and Spain were the sources of the acute and convalescent COVID-19 samples. PBMCs, B-cell-depleted T cells, or T cells were the source of the cDNA or gDNA that made up the material.

The CDR3 length is 14 residues. V was clipped by 7 bases and J by 4 bases, with 17 bases between them. CDR1 is MNHEY, CDR2 SVGAGI, per germline. The Seattle site enrolled patients during active infection and followed them longitudinally. Per the original methods: Reference gene primer amplification gave nucleated cell count estimates. This table comes from immunoSEQ multiplex PCR, and its TCRdb copy is limited to in-frame clones, with some not included. V, J and clone size are taken as reported in that table, and D and trimming were inferred from the DNA itself. The table has a few hundred thousand clones, more than 90% seen once.

The chain is built from TRBV6-5 and TRBJ2-7, with D tentatively TRBD2 (5 bases). Sequencing was carried out using peripheral blood. This sequence was found in a young adult with COVID-19, enrolled during active disease. CDR3 sequence reads: CASTDIKGGYEQYF. CDR3 nucleotide sequence: TGTGCCAGCACCGACATAAAAGGAGGATACGAGCAGTACTTC.